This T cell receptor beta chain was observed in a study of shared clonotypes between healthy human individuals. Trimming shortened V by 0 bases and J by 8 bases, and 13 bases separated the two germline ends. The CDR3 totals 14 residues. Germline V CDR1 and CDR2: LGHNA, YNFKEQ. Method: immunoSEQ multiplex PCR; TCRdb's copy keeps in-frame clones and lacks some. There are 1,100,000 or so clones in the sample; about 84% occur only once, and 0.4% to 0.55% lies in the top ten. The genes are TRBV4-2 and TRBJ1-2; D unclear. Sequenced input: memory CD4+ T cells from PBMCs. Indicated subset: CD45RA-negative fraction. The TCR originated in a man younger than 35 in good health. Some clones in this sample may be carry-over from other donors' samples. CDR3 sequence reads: CASSQEETPGGYTF. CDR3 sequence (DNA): TGTGCCAGCAGCCAAGAGGAGACACCGGGAGGCTACACCTTC.